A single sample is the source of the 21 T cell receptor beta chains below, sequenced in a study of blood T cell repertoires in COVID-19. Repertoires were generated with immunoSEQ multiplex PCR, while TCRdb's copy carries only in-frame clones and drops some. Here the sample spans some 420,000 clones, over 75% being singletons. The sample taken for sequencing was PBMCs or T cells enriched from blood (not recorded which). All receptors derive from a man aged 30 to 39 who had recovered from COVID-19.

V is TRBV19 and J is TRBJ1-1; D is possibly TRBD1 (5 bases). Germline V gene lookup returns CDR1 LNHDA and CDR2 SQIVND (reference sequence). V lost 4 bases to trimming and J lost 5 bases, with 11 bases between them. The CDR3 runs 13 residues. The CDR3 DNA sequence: TGTGCCAGTAGTAGAGACAGCGGGACTGAAGCTTTCTTT. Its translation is CASSRDSGTEAFF. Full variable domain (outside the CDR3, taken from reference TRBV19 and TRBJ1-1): DGGITQSPKYLFRKEGQNVTLSCEQNLNHDAMYWYRQDPGQGLRLIYYSQIVNDFQKGDIAEGYSVSREKKESFPLTVTSAQKNPTAFYLCASSRDSGTEAFFGQGTRLTVV.

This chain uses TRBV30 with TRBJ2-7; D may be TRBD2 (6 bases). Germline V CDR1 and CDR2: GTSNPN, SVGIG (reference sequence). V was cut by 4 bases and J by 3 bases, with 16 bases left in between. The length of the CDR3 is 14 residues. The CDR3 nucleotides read TGTGCCTGGACCCCTGGGGGAGGACACTACGAGCAGTACTTC. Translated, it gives CAWTPGGGHYEQYF.

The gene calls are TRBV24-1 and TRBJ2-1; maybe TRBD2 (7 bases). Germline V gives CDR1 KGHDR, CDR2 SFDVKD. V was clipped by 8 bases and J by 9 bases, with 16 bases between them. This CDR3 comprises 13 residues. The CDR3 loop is CATTLQGRAEQFF. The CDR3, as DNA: TGTGCCACCACCCTGCAGGGGAGGGCTGAGCAGTTCTTC.

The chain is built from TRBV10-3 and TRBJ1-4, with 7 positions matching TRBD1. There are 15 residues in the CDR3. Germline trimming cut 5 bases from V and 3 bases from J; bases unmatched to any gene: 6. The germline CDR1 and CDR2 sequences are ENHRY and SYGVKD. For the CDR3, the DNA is TGTGCCATCAGTTTAACCGGGACAGCTAATGAAAAACTGTTTTTT. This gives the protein CAISLTGTANEKLFF.

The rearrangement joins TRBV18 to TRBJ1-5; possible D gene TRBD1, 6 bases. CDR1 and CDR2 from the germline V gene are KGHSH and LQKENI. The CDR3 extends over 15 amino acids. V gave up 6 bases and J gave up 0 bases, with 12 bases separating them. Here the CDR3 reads CASSLGQNSNQPQHF. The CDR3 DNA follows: TGTGCCAGCTCGCTTGGACAGAATAGCAATCAGCCCCAGCATTTT.

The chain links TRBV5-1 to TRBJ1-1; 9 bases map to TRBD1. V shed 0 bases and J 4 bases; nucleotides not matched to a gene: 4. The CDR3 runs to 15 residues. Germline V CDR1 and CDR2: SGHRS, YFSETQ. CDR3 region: CASSLDRGLGTEAFF. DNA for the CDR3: TGCGCCAGCAGCTTGGACAGGGGGCTTGGCACTGAAGCTTTCTTT.

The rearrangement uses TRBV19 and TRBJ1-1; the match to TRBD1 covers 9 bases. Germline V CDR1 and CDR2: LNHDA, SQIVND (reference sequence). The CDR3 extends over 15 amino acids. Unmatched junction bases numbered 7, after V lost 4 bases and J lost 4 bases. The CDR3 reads CASSKGDRATTEAFF. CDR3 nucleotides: TGTGCCAGTAGTAAAGGGGACAGGGCAACCACTGAAGCTTTCTTT.

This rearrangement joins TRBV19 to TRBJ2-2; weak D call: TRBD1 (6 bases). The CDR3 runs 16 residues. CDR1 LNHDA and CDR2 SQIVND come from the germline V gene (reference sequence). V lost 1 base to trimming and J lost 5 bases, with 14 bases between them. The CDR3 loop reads CASSIATGRTTGELFF. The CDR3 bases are TGTGCCAGTAGTATAGCGACAGGCCGAACTACCGGGGAGCTGTTTTTT.

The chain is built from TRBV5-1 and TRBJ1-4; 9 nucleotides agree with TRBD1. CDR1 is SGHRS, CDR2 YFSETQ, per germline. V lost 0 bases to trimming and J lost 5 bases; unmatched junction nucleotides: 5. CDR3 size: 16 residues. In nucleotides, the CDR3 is TGCGCCAGCAGCTTGGGGACAGGGGCGAGAAATGAAAAACTGTTTTTT. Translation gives CASSLGTGARNEKLFF.

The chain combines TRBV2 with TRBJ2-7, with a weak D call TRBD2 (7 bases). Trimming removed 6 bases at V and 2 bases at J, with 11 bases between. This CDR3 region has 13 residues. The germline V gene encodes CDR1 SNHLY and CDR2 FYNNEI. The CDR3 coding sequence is TGTGCCAGCAGGTGGGGGGGCCCCTACGAGCAGTACTTC. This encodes CASRWGGPYEQYF. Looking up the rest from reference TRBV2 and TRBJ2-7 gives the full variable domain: EPEVTQTPSHQVTQMGQEVILRCVPISNHLYFYWYRQILGQKVEFLVSFYNNEISEKSEIFDDQFSVERPDGSNFTLKIRSTKLEDSAMYFCASRWGGPYEQYFGPGTRLTVT.

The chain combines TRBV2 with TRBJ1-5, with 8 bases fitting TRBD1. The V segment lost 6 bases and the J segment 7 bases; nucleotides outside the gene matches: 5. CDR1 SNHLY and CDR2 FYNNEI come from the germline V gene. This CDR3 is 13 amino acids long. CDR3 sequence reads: CASSKQGGQPQHF. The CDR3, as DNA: TGTGCCAGCAGCAAACAGGGGGGACAGCCCCAGCATTTT.

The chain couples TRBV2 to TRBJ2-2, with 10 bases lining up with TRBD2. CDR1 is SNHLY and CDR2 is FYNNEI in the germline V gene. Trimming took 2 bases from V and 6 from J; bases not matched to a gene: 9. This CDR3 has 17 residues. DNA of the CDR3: TGTGCCAGCAGTGAATGGGTTGCTAGCGGGAGTTCCGGGGAGCTGTTTTTT. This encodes CASSEWVASGSSGELFF.

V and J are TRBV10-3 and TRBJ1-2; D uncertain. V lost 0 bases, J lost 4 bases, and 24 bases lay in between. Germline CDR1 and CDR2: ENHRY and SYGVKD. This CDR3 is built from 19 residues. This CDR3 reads CAISESTRGWELDLYGYTF. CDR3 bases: TGTGCCATCAGTGAGTCGACTAGAGGATGGGAGCTAGACCTCTATGGCTACACCTTC.

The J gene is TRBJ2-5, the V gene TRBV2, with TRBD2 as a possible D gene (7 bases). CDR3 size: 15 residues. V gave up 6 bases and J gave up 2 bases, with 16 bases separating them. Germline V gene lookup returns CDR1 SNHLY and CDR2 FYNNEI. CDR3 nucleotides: TGTGCCAGCAGCATGGGGGGGGCGCGACAAGAGACCCAGTACTTC. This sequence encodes CASSMGGARQETQYF.

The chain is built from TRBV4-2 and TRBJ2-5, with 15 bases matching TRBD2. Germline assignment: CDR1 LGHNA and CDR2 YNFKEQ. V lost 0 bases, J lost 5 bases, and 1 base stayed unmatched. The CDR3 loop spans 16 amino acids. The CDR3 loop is CASSQEGTSGGETQYF. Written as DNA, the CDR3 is TGTGCCAGCAGCCAAGAGGGGACTAGCGGGGGGGAGACCCAGTACTTC.

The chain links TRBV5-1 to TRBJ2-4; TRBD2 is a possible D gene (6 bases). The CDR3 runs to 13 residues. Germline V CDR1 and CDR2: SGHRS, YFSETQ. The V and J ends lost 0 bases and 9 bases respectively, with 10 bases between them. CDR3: CASSLVQEGIQYF. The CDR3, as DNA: TGCGCCAGCAGCTTGGTCCAGGAGGGCATTCAGTACTTC.

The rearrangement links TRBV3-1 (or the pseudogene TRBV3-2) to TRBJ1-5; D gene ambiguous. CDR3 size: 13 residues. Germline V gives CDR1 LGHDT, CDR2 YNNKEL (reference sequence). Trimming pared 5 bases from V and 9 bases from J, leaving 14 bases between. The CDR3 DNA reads TGTGCCAGCAGCAGCCGAGGGTCGGGGCCCCAGCATTTT. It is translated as CASSSRGSGPQHF.

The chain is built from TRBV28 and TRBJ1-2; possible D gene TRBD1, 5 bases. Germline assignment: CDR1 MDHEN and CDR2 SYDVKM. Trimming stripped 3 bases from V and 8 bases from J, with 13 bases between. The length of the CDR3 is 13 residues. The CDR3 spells CASSFNQGFGYTF. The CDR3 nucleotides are TGTGCCAGCAGTTTTAATCAGGGATTCGGCTACACCTTC.

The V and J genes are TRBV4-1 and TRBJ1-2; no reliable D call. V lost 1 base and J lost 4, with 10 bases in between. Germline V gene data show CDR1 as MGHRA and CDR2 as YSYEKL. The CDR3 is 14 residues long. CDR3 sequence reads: CASSQGRSSYGYTF. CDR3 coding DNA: TGCGCCAGCAGCCAAGGGCGGTCAAGCTATGGCTACACCTTC.

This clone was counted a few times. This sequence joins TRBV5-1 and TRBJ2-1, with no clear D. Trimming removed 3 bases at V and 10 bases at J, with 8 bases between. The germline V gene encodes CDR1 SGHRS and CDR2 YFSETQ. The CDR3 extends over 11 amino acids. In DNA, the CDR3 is TGCGCCAGCAGCTCCTACTCCGAGCAGTTCTTC. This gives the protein CASSSYSEQFF.

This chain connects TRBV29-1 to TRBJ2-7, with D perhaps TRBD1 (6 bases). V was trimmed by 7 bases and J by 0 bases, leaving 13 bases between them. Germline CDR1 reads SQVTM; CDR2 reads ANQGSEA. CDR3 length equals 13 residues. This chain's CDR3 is CSAEQDSSYEQYF. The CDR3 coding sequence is TGCAGCGCCGAACAGGACAGCTCCTACGAGCAGTACTTC.